This TCR beta chain was identified during a study of T-cell memory formation after mild COVID-19. Whole-study findings and limits: Detection of some responders pre-infection suggested pre-existing cross-reactive memory T cells participated. The authors did not confirm SARS-CoV-2 specificity of second-wave clones peaking day 37.

Constant-segment primers were used for 5'RACE, and the resulting TCR alpha and TCR beta cDNA libraries carried sample barcodes and UMIs. TCRdb re-analysed the 5' RACE reads in MiXCR, keeping a single row per CDR3 protein. Among 190,000 or so distinct CDR3 sequences listed, about 27% were seen once. Turning to this clonotype: Its specificity is unknown.

Sample: PBMCs or a T cell subset sorted from them (not recorded which). The receptor's source is an adult woman who had mild COVID-19 (a few samples of this study predate the infection). Cell type and time point are not known.

The CDR3 coding sequence is TGTGCCAGCAGTTACGGGAAGGGGTATGGCAATCAGCCCCAGCATTTT. It codes for CASSYGKGYGNQPQHF. The chain employs TRBV6-5 and TRBJ1-5, with D perhaps TRBD1 (5 bases). CDR3 length: 16 amino acids. V lost 2 bases and J lost 2, with 13 bases in between. Germline V gene lookup returns CDR1 MNHEY and CDR2 SVGAGI.